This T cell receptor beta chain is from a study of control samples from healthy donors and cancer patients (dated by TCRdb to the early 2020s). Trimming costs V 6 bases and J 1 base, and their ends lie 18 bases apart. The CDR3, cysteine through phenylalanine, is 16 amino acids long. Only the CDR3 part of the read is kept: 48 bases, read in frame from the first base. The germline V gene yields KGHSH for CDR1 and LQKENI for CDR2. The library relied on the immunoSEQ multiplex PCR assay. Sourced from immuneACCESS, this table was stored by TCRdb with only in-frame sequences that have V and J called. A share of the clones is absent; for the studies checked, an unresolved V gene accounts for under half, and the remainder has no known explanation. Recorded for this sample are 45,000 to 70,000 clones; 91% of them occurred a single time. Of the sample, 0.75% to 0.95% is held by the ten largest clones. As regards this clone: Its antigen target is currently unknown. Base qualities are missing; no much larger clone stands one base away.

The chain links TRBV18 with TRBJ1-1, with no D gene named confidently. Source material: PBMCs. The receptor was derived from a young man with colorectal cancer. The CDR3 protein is CASSPPVAPGNTEAFF. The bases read TGTGCCAGCTCCCCCCCAGTGGCACCAGGGAACACTGAAGCTTTCTTT.